The clone carrying this T cell receptor (beta chain) was found many times. Its specificity is not known. The data are from a study of identical twins. Template switching (which added a universal primer site) was used, and cDNA carried unique molecular identifiers. TCRdb ran MiXCR on the 5' RACE reads and lists one entry per CDR3 protein. The sample consists of a few hundred thousand distinct CDR3 sequences, roughly 9.5% of them appearing once. Points from the study as a whole: For out-of-frame alpha sequences shared by twins, low generation probability was in excess. For monozygotic twins, models underestimated out-of-frame TCR alpha sharing. Insertion counts were lower in abundant cord blood beta clonotypes, a trend that memory repertoires did not show.

After removal of 5 bases from V and 6 bases from J, the junction contained 9 bases not matched to a gene. CDR3 length equals 15 residues. The V gene's germline CDR1 is SGHTA and CDR2 FQGTGA. These data also formed part of another study, on yellow fever vaccine responses in identical twins.

The origin of this receptor is a woman younger than 35 in good health. The sequencing sample was made of PBMCs. The rearrangement links TRBV7-3 to TRBJ2-4; 8 positions match TRBD1. In DNA, the CDR3 is TGTGCCAGCAGCCCGGGATACGGACAGGGAAACATTCAGTACTTC. This codes for CASSPGYGQGNIQYF.